Below, 30 T cell receptor beta chains from the same sample are listed, as sequenced in a study of CD8 T cells in Susac syndrome (dated by TCRdb to about 2019). Libraries were made using the immunoSEQ multiplex PCR assay. RNA was extracted with the RNeasy kit and roughly 0.5 to 1 ug was reverse transcribed using random hexamers. The public reads were quality trimmed at Q25 with fastp and then assembled into clones with MiXCR by TCRdb, keeping productive beta chains. Identical CDR3 protein sequences are pooled into one entry, listed with their most common genes and DNA. The sample data list just over 300,000 distinct CDR3 sequences, and around 92% of these were observed just once. 0.06% to 0.075% of the sample rests with the top ten. Sequences were obtained from CD4+ T cells from PBMCs. Every receptor here comes from a human donor with multiple sclerosis.

The gene calls are TRBV12-3 or TRBV12-4 and TRBJ2-5, with 7 bases fitting TRBD2. V lost 6 bases to trimming and J lost 0 bases; unmatched junction nucleotides: 4. The CDR3 runs 14 residues. Here the CDR3 DNA reads TGTGCCAGCAGATCAGCGGGAAACCAAGAGACCCAGTACTTC. Protein product: CASRSAGNQETQYF.

V gene TRBV19 combines with J gene TRBJ2-3; TRBD1 matches 7 bases. The V and J ends lost 1 base and 4 bases, in that order; junction bases with no gene match: 8. The CDR3 runs to 16 residues. The germline V gene encodes CDR1 LNHDA and CDR2 SQIVND (reference sequence). The DNA of the CDR3 is TGTGCCAGTAGTATAGGGCCAGGGGGTAGACCAGATACGCAGTATTTT. It is translated as CASSIGPGGRPDTQYF.

The chain combines TRBV4-3 with TRBJ2-1; TRBD2 matches 10 bases. The germline V gene has CDR1 LGHNA and CDR2 YSLEER. The CDR3 runs 17 residues. V gave up 4 bases and J gave up 8 bases; unmatched junction bases: 14. CDR3 residues: CASSLALMSGRGDEQFF. The CDR3, as DNA: TGCGCCAGCAGCCTCGCCTTAATGAGCGGGAGGGGTGATGAGCAGTTCTTC.

The chain joins TRBV10-3 to TRBJ2-3; D possibly matches TRBD1 or TRBD2 (5 bases each). V gave up 5 bases and J gave up 5 bases, with 20 bases separating them. CDR3 length: 16 residues. In germline, CDR1 is ENHRY, CDR2 SYGVKD. CDR3 loop: CAISPGTPTGGDTQYF. The CDR3 DNA reads TGTGCCATCAGTCCCGGGACCCCCACAGGAGGAGATACGCAGTATTTT.

The V gene is TRBV30, the J gene TRBJ2-7; D may be TRBD2 (5 bases). From germline, CDR1 is GTSNPN and CDR2 SVGIG (reference sequence). CDR3 length: 12 amino acids. V was clipped by 3 bases and J by 4 bases, with 10 bases between them. Written as DNA, the CDR3 is TGTGCCTGGAGGACAAGCGGTTACGAGCAGTACTTC. It translates to CAWRTSGYEQYF.

The gene calls are TRBV6-1 and TRBJ2-1; D is uncertain. The CDR3 sequence is 12 residues long. Trimming shortened V by 5 bases and J by 8 bases, and 10 bases separated the two germline ends. CDR1 and CDR2 (germline): MNHNS, SASEGT. CDR3 region: CASSRSQDEQFF. The CDR3 DNA reads as TGTGCCAGCAGTCGATCCCAAGATGAGCAGTTCTTC.

This chain links TRBV5-1 with TRBJ1-1; D gene unclear. V was cut by 7 bases and J by 8 bases, with 15 bases left in between. Germline V gene sequence: CDR1 SGHRS, CDR2 YFSETQ. This CDR3 region has 12 residues. The CDR3 is CASSNPGNEAFF. The CDR3 bases are TGCGCCAGCTCAAACCCCGGGAACGAAGCTTTCTTT.

The V gene is TRBV7-2, the J gene TRBJ2-4; a possible D gene is TRBD1 (7 bases). This CDR3 region has 15 residues. Germline V CDR1 and CDR2: SGHTA, FQGNSA. Trimming removed 5 bases from V and 1 base from J, with 12 bases in between. CDR3 DNA sequence: TGTGCCAGCAGCATCGCGGGACAGGCCAAAAACATTCAGTACTTC. Its protein product is CASSIAGQAKNIQYF. The variable domain in full, with the rest retrieved from reference TRBV7-2 and TRBJ2-4, is GAGVSQSPSNKVTEKGKDVELRCDPISGHTALYWYRQSLGQGLEFLIYFQGNSAPDKSGLPSDRFSAERTGGSVSTLTIQRTQQEDSAVYLCASSIAGQAKNIQYFGAGTRLSVL.

The rearrangement joins TRBV2 to TRBJ1-2, with D unresolved. In germline, CDR1 is SNHLY, CDR2 FYNNEI. The CDR3 extends over 14 amino acids. The V gene lost 5 bases and the J gene lost 7 bases, with 17 bases spanning the gap. The CDR3 DNA is TGTGCCAGCAGTATTAGTAGGGTAGGATCTGGCTACACCTTC. This encodes CASSISRVGSGYTF.

The rearrangement joins TRBV7-9 to TRBJ1-3; possibly TRBD1 for D (5 bases). The CDR3 contains 16 residues. Germline V gene data show CDR1 as SEHNR and CDR2 as FQNEAQ (reference sequence). V lost 5 bases and J 0 bases, leaving 14 bases between the germline ends. This CDR3 reads CASSPWDGGSGNTIYF. CDR3 nucleotide sequence: TGTGCCAGCAGCCCGTGGGACGGAGGCTCTGGAAACACCATATATTTT.

The chain uses TRBV7-2 and TRBJ2-3, with D perhaps matching TRBD1 or TRBD2 (5 bases each). V lost 1 base, J lost 7 bases, and 12 bases lay in between. The CDR3 spans 14 residues. Germline values: CDR1 SGHTA, CDR2 FQGNSA. The CDR3: CASSLDGAMYTQYF. The CDR3 DNA reads as TGTGCCAGCAGCTTAGACGGGGCCATGTATACGCAGTATTTT.

This clonotype was observed a single time. This rearrangement joins TRBV12-3 or TRBV12-4 to TRBJ2-5; D is undetermined. The CDR3 sequence is 17 residues long. Trimming left V 2 bases short and J 2 bases short, with 18 bases between. CDR3 sequence (DNA): TGTGCCAGCAGTTTATCACGAAACTCCCCCCGACAAGAGACCCAGTACTTC. It yields the protein CASSLSRNSPRQETQYF.

This clonotype has more than one count but fewer than ten. V is TRBV12-3 or TRBV12-4 and J is TRBJ2-3, with D unclear. Trimming shortened V by 0 bases and J by 1 base, and 8 bases separated the two germline ends. The CDR3 length is 15 residues. The CDR3 DNA reads as TGTGCCAGCAGTTTAGCCGGCGACCGCACAGATACGCAGTATTTT. Protein: CASSLAGDRTDTQYF.

This chain links TRBV2 with TRBJ1-6, with 7 bases fitting TRBD1. This CDR3 has 13 residues. With 4 bases clipped from V and 9 bases from J, the junction kept 3 bases outside the gene matches. The germline V gene has CDR1 SNHLY and CDR2 FYNNEI. CDR3 coding DNA: TGTGCCAGCAGTGGAGACAGGGTTTCACCCCTCCACTTT. Encoded protein: CASSGDRVSPLHF.

This chain uses TRBV3-1 with TRBJ2-1; D is uncertain. V dropped 1 base and J dropped 5 bases, with 3 bases sitting between them. Germline V gene sequence: CDR1 LGHDT, CDR2 YNNKEL (reference sequence). This CDR3 comprises 12 residues. The chain's CDR3 is CASSQAHNEQFF. DNA of the CDR3: TGTGCCAGCAGCCAAGCCCACAATGAGCAGTTCTTC.

The V call is TRBV5-4, the J call TRBJ2-6, with D possibly matching TRBD1 (6 bases). Germline CDR1 is SGHNT and CDR2 is YYREEE (reference sequence). Trimming removed 5 bases from V and 0 bases from J, with 9 bases in between. CDR3 length equals 15 residues. This CDR3 is CASRGAPSGANVLTF. The CDR3 bases are TGTGCCAGCAGGGGGGCCCCCTCTGGGGCCAACGTCCTGACTTTC.

The V call is TRBV7-8, the J call TRBJ2-2; 7 bases agree with TRBD1. In germline, CDR1 is SGHVS, CDR2 FQNEAQ. The CDR3 covers 17 residues. V lost 0 bases to trimming and J lost 2 bases; unmatched junction nucleotides: 6. The DNA of the CDR3 is TGTGCCAGCAGCTTAGCGCCGGGGACAGCTAACACCGGGGAGCTGTTTTTT. Its protein product is CASSLAPGTANTGELFF.

This rearrangement joins TRBV7-2 to TRBJ2-5; 7 nucleotides agree with TRBD2. J was trimmed by 3 bases and V by 2 bases; bases with no gene match: 3. The CDR3 spans 14 residues. CDR1 and CDR2 (germline): SGHTA, FQGNSA. The CDR3 protein is CASSLSGVEETQYF. CDR3 nucleotides: TGTGCCAGCAGCTTAAGCGGGGTGGAAGAGACCCAGTACTTC.

The V call is TRBV4-2, the J call TRBJ2-7; the match to TRBD2 covers 13 bases. Germline V gene sequence: CDR1 LGHNA, CDR2 YNFKEQ. V gave up 2 bases and J gave up 3 bases; unmatched junction bases: 4. This CDR3 region has 16 residues. This CDR3 is CASSQRTSGSDYEQYF. The CDR3 DNA reads TGTGCCAGCAGCCAACGGACTAGCGGGAGTGACTACGAGCAGTACTTC.

The chain combines TRBV20-1 with TRBJ1-1; D is ambiguous. Trimming took 5 bases from V and 3 from J, leaving 19 bases between them. This CDR3 is 15 amino acids long. The germline CDR1 and CDR2 sequences are DFQATT and SNEGSKA (reference sequence). DNA of the CDR3: TGCAGTGCTCCTAACGCCGGGCATCCGGACACTGAAGCTTTCTTT. This sequence encodes CSAPNAGHPDTEAFF.

The V call is TRBV6-5, the J call TRBJ2-1, with D unresolved. This CDR3 has 14 amino acids. The V and J ends lost 5 bases and 4 bases respectively, with 12 bases between them. Germline V gives CDR1 MNHEY, CDR2 SVGAGI. The DNA for the CDR3 is TGTGCCAGCAGTCCCGGACGCGCATACAATGAGCAGTTCTTC. As protein: CASSPGRAYNEQFF.

The sample holds one count of this clonotype. One end of the junction fails to match germline, which may point to a read error. The CDR3 protein is CASSLHHTPDRSALF. CDR3 nucleotides: TGTGCCAGCAGCCTACATCATACCCCCGACAGGTCGGCTCTCTTT. This sequence joins TRBV3-1 and TRBJ1-1; weak D call: TRBD1 (6 bases). Looked up from germline, CDR1 is LGHDT and CDR2 is YNNKEL (reference sequence). The CDR3 has 15 residues. Filled out from reference TRBV3-1 and TRBJ1-1, the complete variable domain reads DTAVSQTPKYLVTQMGNDKSIKCEQNLGHDTMYWYKQDSKKFLKIMFSYNNKELIINETVPNRFSPKSPDKAHLNLHINSLELGDSAVYFCASSLHHTPDRSALFGQGTRLTVV.

V usage is TRBV19 and J usage is TRBJ1-5, with 9 bases aligning to TRBD1. Germline CDR1 reads LNHDA; CDR2 reads SQIVND (reference sequence). The CDR3 consists of 15 residues. V lost 4 bases, J lost 6 bases, and 7 bases stayed unmatched. The CDR3 loop is CASSNTGGVGQPQHF. CDR3 nucleotide sequence: TGTGCCAGTAGTAACACAGGGGGCGTGGGTCAGCCCCAGCATTTT.

The chain joins TRBV7-2 to TRBJ1-6; D ambiguous. Germline CDR1 SGHTA, CDR2 FQGNSA. The V and J ends lost 1 base and 14 bases respectively, with 12 bases between them. The length of the CDR3 is 13 residues. The CDR3 DNA sequence: TGTGCCAGCAGCTTAGATCGGGATTCGGCCCTCCACTTT. This codes for CASSLDRDSALHF.

The rearrangement joins TRBV4-2 to TRBJ2-1; D gene unclear. CDR1 LGHNA and CDR2 YNFKEQ come from the germline V gene. CDR3 length equals 14 residues. The V gene lost 0 bases and the J gene lost 9 bases, with 12 bases spanning the gap. This CDR3 is CASSQEGKTGEQFF. The CDR3 DNA is TGTGCCAGCAGCCAAGAGGGGAAAACGGGTGAGCAGTTCTTC.

V gene TRBV7-2 combines with J gene TRBJ2-2; either TRBD1 or TRBD2 may supply D (5 bases each). Trimming stripped 6 bases from V and 7 bases from J, with 18 bases between. This CDR3 comprises 15 residues. The germline V gene encodes CDR1 SGHTA and CDR2 FQGNSA. CDR3 coding DNA: TGTGCCAGCAGAAGGGGTCGGGGAACGGACGGGGAGCTGTTTTTT. It encodes CASRRGRGTDGELFF.

In nucleotides, the CDR3 is TGCAGTGCTCGTCTACCCGGCAGTAATCAGCCCCAGCATTTT. This translates into CSARLPGSNQPQHF. The chain couples TRBV20-1 to TRBJ1-5; D not resolved. V was pared by 5 bases and J by 4 bases, with 15 bases between. CDR3 length: 14 residues. CDR1 is DFQATT and CDR2 is SNEGSKA in the germline V gene (reference sequence).

The chain recombines TRBV7-9 with TRBJ2-3; TRBD2 matches at 10 bases. The CDR3 covers 14 residues. Losses at the gene ends were 9 bases for V and 2 bases for J; bases not matched to a gene: 5. Germline V gene sequence: CDR1 SEHNR, CDR2 FQNEAQ (reference sequence). CDR3 sequence: CASKLAGNTDTQYF. The CDR3, as DNA: TGTGCCAGTAAACTAGCGGGGAACACAGATACGCAGTATTTT.

This rearrangement joins TRBV30 to TRBJ1-2, with 8 bases that match TRBD1. Germline CDR1 reads GTSNPN; CDR2 reads SVGIG (reference sequence). The trim removed 2 bases at V and 8 bases at J, leaving 7 bases unmatched. The CDR3 is made up of 13 amino acids. Here the CDR3 reads CAWSPGQEMGYTF. CDR3 in DNA: TGTGCCTGGAGTCCGGGACAGGAGATGGGCTACACCTTC.

The CDR3 spells CASSQDRRIPEAFF. As DNA, the CDR3 is TGTGCCAGCAGCCAAGATCGACGGATTCCTGAAGCTTTCTTT. The chain links TRBV4-2 to TRBJ1-1, with D uncertain. Trimming stripped 0 bases from V and 6 bases from J, with 11 bases between. Germline lookup yields CDR1 LGHNA and CDR2 YNFKEQ. The CDR3 consists of 14 residues.